The 9 T cell receptor beta chains presented below share a single source sample, sequenced in a study of cytomegalovirus exposure and HLA in healthy donors. PCR amplification relied on 60 Vbeta primers (plus 13 Jbeta primers). The repertoire was sequenced with immunoSEQ multiplex PCR; TCRdb's copy has only in-frame clones and lacks some. Altogether around 150,000 clones are present, roughly 87% being singletons, with the ten largest covering about 1.6%. Input material: PBMCs. All receptors derive from a girl aged 10 to 17 in good health and CMV-seropositive.

The V call is TRBV19, the J call TRBJ1-3; 7 nucleotides align to TRBD1. CDR1 is LNHDA, CDR2 SQIVND, per germline (reference sequence). The CDR3 contains 14 residues. Trimming cost V 7 bases and J 3 bases; bases outside gene matches: 6. CDR3 in amino acids: CASIHRGSGNTIYF. CDR3 coding DNA: TGTGCCAGTATCCACAGGGGAAGTGGAAACACCATATATTTT.

This clone was seen more than once but under ten times. The chain employs TRBV4-3 and TRBJ2-1; 10 bases are shared with TRBD2. After removal of 0 bases from V and 4 bases from J, the junction contained 3 bases not matched to a gene. There are 16 residues in the CDR3. The germline V gene has CDR1 LGHNA and CDR2 YSLEER. The CDR3 region is CASSQEAGGIYNEQFF. DNA of the CDR3: TGCGCCAGCAGCCAAGAAGCGGGGGGGATTTACAATGAGCAGTTCTTC.

This clone was observed a few times. This sequence joins TRBV5-5 and TRBJ2-7; D remains unclear. Germline V lookup: CDR1 SGHKS, CDR2 YYEKEE (reference sequence). CDR3 size: 14 residues. V was cut by 0 bases and J by 3 bases, with 10 bases left in between. The CDR3 nucleotides are TGTGCCAGCAGCTTGGCCGGGTGCAGCTACGAGCAGTACTTC. This encodes CASSLAGCSYEQYF.

Here the CDR3 DNA reads TGTGCCAGCAGCTTAGGCGCACAGGAAGCTTTCTTT. It encodes CASSLGAQEAFF. The chain is built from TRBV7-9 and TRBJ1-1; D gene ambiguous. V lost 1 base, J lost 8 bases, and 8 bases lay in between. The CDR3 is 12 residues long. Germline assignment: CDR1 SEHNR and CDR2 FQNEAQ (reference sequence).

This clone is a singleton in its sample. The gene calls are TRBV28 and TRBJ1-1; no clear D. Germline values: CDR1 MDHEN, CDR2 SYDVKM. The CDR3 has 12 residues. Trimming took off 6 bases at V and 7 bases at J, with 12 bases between the two ends. In DNA form, the CDR3 reads TGTGCCAGCAGGGCTCCCATACGTGAAGCTTTCTTT. It encodes CASRAPIREAFF. Drawing the rest from reference TRBV28 and TRBJ1-1, the complete variable domain is DVKVTQSSRYLVKRTGEKVFLECVQDMDHENMFWYRQDPGLGLRLIYFSYDVKMKEKGDIPEGYSVSREKKERFSLILESASTNQTSMYLCASRAPIREAFFGQGTRLTVV.

The chain uses TRBV19 and TRBJ1-5; D possibly corresponds to TRBD1 (5 bases). The CDR3 runs to 16 residues. Trimming stripped 3 bases from V and 2 bases from J, with 14 bases between. CDR1 LNHDA and CDR2 SQIVND come from the germline V gene (reference sequence). The CDR3: CASSIYRTIGNQPQHF. The CDR3 DNA follows: TGTGCCAGTAGTATCTACCGGACAATCGGCAATCAGCCCCAGCATTTT. The entire variable domain, with the rest obtained from reference TRBV19 and TRBJ1-5, is as follows: DGGITQSPKYLFRKEGQNVTLSCEQNLNHDAMYWYRQDPGQGLRLIYYSQIVNDFQKGDIAEGYSVSREKKESFPLTVTSAQKNPTAFYLCASSIYRTIGNQPQHFGDGTRLSIL.

The chain carries TRBV9 and TRBJ2-7; no clear D gene. The CDR3 spans 14 residues. CDR1 is SGDLS, CDR2 YYNGEE, per germline. V dropped 4 bases and J dropped 2 bases, with 13 bases sitting between them. CDR3 protein: CASSKLDKAYEQYF. CDR3 sequence (DNA): TGTGCCAGCAGCAAACTTGACAAAGCCTACGAGCAGTACTTC.

The V and J genes are TRBV7-3 and TRBJ2-3, with 10 bases matching TRBD2. J lost 5 bases, V lost 1 base, and 6 bases had no gene match. CDR1 and CDR2 (germline): SGHTA, FQGTGA. This CDR3 region has 16 residues. This CDR3 reads CASSLNGLAGVDTQYF. The CDR3 DNA follows: TGTGCCAGCAGCTTAAACGGGCTAGCGGGGGTAGATACGCAGTATTTT.

The J gene is TRBJ2-3, the V gene TRBV7-8; no clear D gene. This CDR3 spans 16 amino acids. Germline lookup yields CDR1 SGHVS and CDR2 FQNEAQ. Trimming took off 1 base at V and 1 base at J, with 12 bases between the two ends. The CDR3 region has the DNA TGTGCCAGCAGCTTAGAAGCGCGGTTCCGCACAGATACGCAGTATTTT. Encoded protein: CASSLEARFRTDTQYF.